This T cell receptor (beta chain) is drawn from a study of neurological immune-mediated disorders. Study findings and constraints: No CDR3 amino acid sequences recurred among expanded clones across subjects, suggesting private repertoires in all groups. Association of the multiple sclerosis repertoire cluster with clinical or MRI features was not observed for any feature.

The germline V and J ends were trimmed by 4 bases and 5 bases, with 12 bases remaining between them. The CDR3 has 13 residues. Germline lookup yields CDR1 SGHKS and CDR2 YYEKEE (reference sequence). This clonotype was seen repeatedly, ten times or more. Its antigen is not identified. The making of cDNA relied on 5'RACE with 10-nucleotide random UMIs. Each CDR3 protein is one row after TCRdb ran MiXCR on the 5' RACE reads. There are 95,000 to 150,000 distinct CDR3 sequences in the sample; roughly 3.4% occur only once, and about 1.2% lies in the top ten. This TCR was recovered from a woman in her twenties or thirties with multiple sclerosis. What was sequenced was PBMCs. This sequence joins TRBV5-5 and TRBJ1-2; D gene unclear. The CDR3 region is CASSDGRLYGYTF. CDR3 nucleotides: TGTGCCAGCAGCGACGGGCGCCTTTATGGCTACACCTTC.